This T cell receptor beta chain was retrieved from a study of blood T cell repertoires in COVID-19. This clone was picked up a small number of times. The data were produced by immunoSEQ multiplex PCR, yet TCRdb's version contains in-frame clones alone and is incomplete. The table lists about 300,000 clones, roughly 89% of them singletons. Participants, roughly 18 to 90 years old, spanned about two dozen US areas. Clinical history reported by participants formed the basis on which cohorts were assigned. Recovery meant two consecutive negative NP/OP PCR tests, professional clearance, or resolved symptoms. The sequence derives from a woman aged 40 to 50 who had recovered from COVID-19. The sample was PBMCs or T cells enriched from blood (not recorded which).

CDR3 loop: CASSEDRFAGANVLTF. The CDR3 region has the DNA TGTGCCAGCAGTGAAGACAGGTTCGCTGGGGCCAACGTCCTGACTTTC. The J gene is TRBJ2-6, the V gene TRBV2; tentatively, D is TRBD1 (5 bases). The CDR3 length is 16 residues. Germline CDR1 is SNHLY and CDR2 is FYNNEI. Trimming removed 1 base from V and 2 bases from J, with 9 bases in between.